One and the same sample provided the 11 T cell receptor beta chains below, sequenced in a study of shared clonotypes between healthy human individuals. Assay: immunoSEQ multiplex PCR; the TCRdb copy retains only in-frame clones and omits some. The sample lists a few million clones, 85% to 95% occurring once. The sequencing input was naive CD4+ T cells from PBMCs. Regarding subset: CD45RA+ positively selected. The receptors originated from a man aged 18 to 35 in good health. Some clones in this sample may be carry-over from other donors' samples.

The rearrangement uses TRBV4-1 and TRBJ2-5; 9 bases map to TRBD1. The CDR3 is 18 amino acids. The trim removed 3 bases at V and 0 bases at J, leaving 11 bases unmatched. The germline V gene has CDR1 MGHRA and CDR2 YSYEKL. The DNA for the CDR3 is TGCGCCAGCAGCCAGAAGAACAGGGGGCGGTGGTACCAAGAGACCCAGTACTTC. Translation gives CASSQKNRGRWYQETQYF.

In DNA, the CDR3 is TGTGCCAGTAGTATAAACAGGGGGCGCCGCGGCTACACCTTC. Encoded protein: CASSINRGRRGYTF. The chain combines TRBV19 with TRBJ1-2, with 9 bases aligning to TRBD1. This CDR3 region has 14 residues. Germline V gene lookup returns CDR1 LNHDA and CDR2 SQIVND (reference sequence). V shed 2 bases and J 8 bases; nucleotides not matched to a gene: 6. Drawing the rest from reference TRBV19 and TRBJ1-2, the complete variable domain is DGGITQSPKYLFRKEGQNVTLSCEQNLNHDAMYWYRQDPGQGLRLIYYSQIVNDFQKGDIAEGYSVSREKKESFPLTVTSAQKNPTAFYLCASSINRGRRGYTFGSGTRLTVV.

CDR3 in DNA: TGTGCCAGCAGTTACGGGACAGGGGGCCAACAGCCCCAGCATTTT. Protein: CASSYGTGGQQPQHF. V is TRBV6-6 and J is TRBJ1-5; 12 positions agree with TRBD1. CDR1 and CDR2 (germline): MNHNY, SVGAGI (reference sequence). This CDR3 region has 15 residues. Trimming cost V 2 bases and J 7 bases; bases outside gene matches: 3.

The V call is TRBV5-1, the J call TRBJ1-3, with TRBD1 matching 9 bases. The CDR3 consists of 19 residues. CDR1 is SGHRS and CDR2 is YFSETQ in the germline V gene. The junction had 13 bases not matched to a gene; V was cut back by 1 base and J by 2 bases. As DNA, the CDR3 is TGCGCCAGCAGCTTGATCCCCAAGTCGGGGACAGGGACTGGAAACACCATATATTTT. Translation gives CASSLIPKSGTGTGNTIYF.

The chain recombines TRBV21-1 with TRBJ2-7; the table's D gene call, TRBD1, was not cross checked with the DNA. TRBV21-1 is annotated as a pseudogene. There are 13 residues in the CDR3. The CDR3 DNA follows: TGTGCCAGCAGCAGGGACAGGGCCTACGAGCAGTACTTC. Translating it yields CASSRDRAYEQYF.

This chain links TRBV5-4 with TRBJ2-3; D is unresolved. The germline CDR1 and CDR2 sequences are SGHNT and YYREEE (reference sequence). Trimming took 2 bases from V and 0 from J, leaving 13 bases between them. This CDR3 region has 16 residues. The CDR3 protein is CASSLRVYTSTDTQYF. For the CDR3, the DNA is TGTGCCAGCAGCTTACGGGTATACACTAGCACAGATACGCAGTATTTT.

The V gene is TRBV6-1, the J gene TRBJ2-1; D gene ambiguous. CDR1 and CDR2 (germline): MNHNS, SASEGT. V lost 5 bases and J 0 bases, leaving 8 bases between the germline ends. This CDR3 is built from 14 residues. The CDR3: CASSIQSSYNEQFF. The CDR3 DNA is TGTGCCAGCAGTATCCAAAGCTCCTACAATGAGCAGTTCTTC.

In nucleotides, the CDR3 is TGCGCCAGCAGTATGGGGGGCAGCTACGACTCTGGAAACACCATATATTTT. It yields the protein CASSMGGSYDSGNTIYF. This chain uses TRBV5-1 with TRBJ1-3; D perhaps matches TRBD1 (6 bases). The V gene lost 5 bases and the J gene lost 0 bases, with 18 bases spanning the gap. The CDR3 sequence is 17 residues long. Germline-derived CDR1 and CDR2 are SGHRS and YFSETQ.

The genes are TRBV21-1 and TRBJ2-7. TRBV21-1 is a listed pseudogene. The CDR3 is 15 amino acids. CDR3 coding DNA: TGTGCCAGCAGCCCGTGTGGGGTTAGCTCCTACGAGCAGTACTTC. It is translated as CASSPCGVSSYEQYF.

The chain couples TRBV6-1 to TRBJ2-2; 8 bases line up with TRBD1. Germline CDR1 and CDR2: MNHNS and SASEGT. There are 15 residues in the CDR3. Trimming at V came to 4 bases and at J to 6 bases, leaving 7 bases not matched to a gene. DNA for the CDR3: TGTGCCAGCAGTGTTCGTGACAGGGGCTCCGGGGAGCTGTTTTTT. It is translated as CASSVRDRGSGELFF.

This chain uses TRBV10-3 with TRBJ2-7; a weak D match, TRBD2 (5 bases). V lost 0 bases and J lost 2, with 14 bases in between. CDR1 is ENHRY, CDR2 SYGVKD, per germline. CDR3 length: 16 residues. CDR3 bases: TGTGCCATCAGTGAGTCGAAGGAGGCGAATCCCTACGAGCAGTACTTC. This encodes CAISESKEANPYEQYF.